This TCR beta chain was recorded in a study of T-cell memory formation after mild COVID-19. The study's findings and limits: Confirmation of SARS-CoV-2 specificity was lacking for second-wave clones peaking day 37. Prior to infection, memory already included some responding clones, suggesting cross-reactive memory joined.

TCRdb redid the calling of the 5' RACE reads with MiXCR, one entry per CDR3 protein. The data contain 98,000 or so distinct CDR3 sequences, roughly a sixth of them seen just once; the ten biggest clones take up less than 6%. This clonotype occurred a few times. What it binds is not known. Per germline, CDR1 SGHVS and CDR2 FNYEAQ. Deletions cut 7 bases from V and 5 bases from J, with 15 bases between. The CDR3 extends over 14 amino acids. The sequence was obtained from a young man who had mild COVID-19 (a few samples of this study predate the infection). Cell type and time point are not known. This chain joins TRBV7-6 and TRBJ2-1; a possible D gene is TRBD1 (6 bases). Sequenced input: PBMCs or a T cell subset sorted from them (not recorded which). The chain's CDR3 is CASMSRDINNEQFF. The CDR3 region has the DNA TGTGCCAGCATGAGTCGGGACATAAACAATGAGCAGTTCTTC. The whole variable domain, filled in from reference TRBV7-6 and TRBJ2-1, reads GAGVSQSPRYKVTKRGQDVALRCDPISGHVSLYWYRQALGQGPEFLTYFNYEAQQDKSGLPNDRFSAERPEGSISTLTIQRTEQRDSAMYRCASMSRDINNEQFFGPGTRLTVL.